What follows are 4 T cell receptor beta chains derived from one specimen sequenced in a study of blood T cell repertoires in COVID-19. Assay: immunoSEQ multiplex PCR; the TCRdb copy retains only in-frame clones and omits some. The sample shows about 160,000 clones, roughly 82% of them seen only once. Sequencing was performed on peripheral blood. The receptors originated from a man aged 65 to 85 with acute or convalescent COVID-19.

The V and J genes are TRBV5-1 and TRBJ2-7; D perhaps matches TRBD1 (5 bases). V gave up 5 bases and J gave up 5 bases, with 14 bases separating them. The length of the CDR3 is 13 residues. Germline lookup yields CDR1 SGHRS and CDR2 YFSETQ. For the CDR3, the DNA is TGCGCCAGCAGAGAGACAGTTGATAACGAGCAGTACTTC. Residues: CASRETVDNEQYF.

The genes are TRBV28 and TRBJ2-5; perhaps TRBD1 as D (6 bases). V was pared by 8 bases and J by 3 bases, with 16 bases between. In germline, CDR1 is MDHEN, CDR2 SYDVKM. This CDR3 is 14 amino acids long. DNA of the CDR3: TGTGCCAGCGGGCGTGGACAGATCAAAGAGACCCAGTACTTC. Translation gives CASGRGQIKETQYF.

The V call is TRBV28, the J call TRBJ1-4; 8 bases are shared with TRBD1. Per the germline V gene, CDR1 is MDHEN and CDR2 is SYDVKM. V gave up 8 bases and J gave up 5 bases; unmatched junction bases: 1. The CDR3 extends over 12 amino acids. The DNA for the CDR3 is TGTGCCAGCGGACAGGGCAATGAAAAACTGTTTTTT. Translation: CASGQGNEKLFF.

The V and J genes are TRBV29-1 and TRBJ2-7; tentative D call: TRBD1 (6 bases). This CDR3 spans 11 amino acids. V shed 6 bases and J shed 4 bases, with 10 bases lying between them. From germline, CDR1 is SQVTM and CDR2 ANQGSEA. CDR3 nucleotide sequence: TGCAGCGTCGAAAGGGGGTACGAGCAGTACTTC. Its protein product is CSVERGYEQYF.